Listed below are T cell receptor beta chains from one sample, sequenced in a study of blood T cells in healthy people across ages. TCRdb passed the 5' RACE reads through MiXCR, listing each CDR3 protein once. The sample lists approximately 850,000 distinct CDR3 sequences; 58% were seen once. The sample comprised blood. The receptors here all came from a man in his thirties or forties in good health. The CDR3 runs from the conserved cysteine through the conserved F or W. D genes are given only for firm matches. Size is stated for part of the rows, as once, few or many counts, or as a class when the clone is expanded.

DNA: TGCGCCAGCAGCCAAGGCGGAGACCCGCTGCGGACCCAGTACTTC
CDR3: CASSQGGDPLRTQYF
size: NA
V: TRBV4-1
J: TRBJ2-5
D: NA

DNA: TGCGCCAGCAGCTTGGACCTAGAGTATGAGCAGTACTTC
CDR3: CASSLDLEYEQYF
size: few
V: TRBV5-1
J: TRBJ2-5
D: NA

DNA: TGTGCCAGCAGCTCGACAGGGGTGAACACTGAAGCTTTCTTT
CDR3: CASSSTGVNTEAFF
size: few
V: TRBV9
J: TRBJ1-1
D: TRBD1

DNA: TGCGCCAGCAGTTCGGTAGGTAGCGGATCAGGGGGTGAGCAGTTCTTC
CDR3: CASSSVGSGSGGEQFF
size: NA
V: TRBV4-1
J: TRBJ2-1
D: NA

DNA: TGTGCCAGCAGCCCAATAGGCGCAGATACGCAGTATTTT
CDR3: CASSPIGADTQYF
size: NA
V: TRBV7-2
J: TRBJ2-3
D: NA

DNA: TGTGCCAGCACCGTGGGGGACAGATACTCCTACAATGAGCAGTACTTC
CDR3: CASTVGDRYSYNEQYF
size: NA
V: TRBV28
J: TRBJ2-7
D: TRBD1

DNA: TGTGCCCGCAGCCGAGGCGGAGAAACCTACGAGCAGTACTTC
CDR3: CARSRGGETYEQYF
size: NA
V: TRBV12-3/TRBV12-4
J: TRBJ2-7
D: NA

DNA: TGCAGTGCTTCAATACAGGGGGCTATCTATGGCTACACCTTC
CDR3: CSASIQGAIYGYTF
size: few
V: TRBV20-1
J: TRBJ1-2
D: TRBD1

DNA: TGTGTCAGCAGTGAGACCAGGGCACGGGGCAAAAACATTCAGTACTTC
CDR3: CVSSETRARGKNIQYF
size: NA
V: TRBV25-1
J: TRBJ2-4
D: NA

DNA: TGTGCCATCAGTGGGAGTGGGGCATCAGATACGCAGTATTTT
CDR3: CAISGSGASDTQYF
size: NA
V: TRBV10-3
J: TRBJ2-3
D: NA

DNA: TGTGCCAGCAGCCCCCAGCGGGGCAATGAGCAGTACTTC
CDR3: CASSPQRGNEQYF
size: once
V: TRBV7-2
J: TRBJ2-7
D: TRBD2

DNA: TGTGCCAGCAGTGCTCAATGGGGAGAGACCCAGTACTTC
CDR3: CASSAQWGETQYF
size: NA
V: TRBV6-4
J: TRBJ2-5
D: NA

DNA: TGTGCCAGCAGCCAAGATCACGGACCCTATGGCTACACCTTC
CDR3: CASSQDHGPYGYTF
size: few
V: TRBV4-2
J: TRBJ1-2
D: NA

DNA: TGTGCCAGCAGTGGGTTAGGAGCGATACAAGAGAGGACCCAGTACTTC
CDR3: CASSGLGAIQERTQYF
size: NA
V: TRBV25-1
J: TRBJ2-5
D: NA

DNA: TGCAGCGTTGAGGTTCACACAGATACGCAGTATTTT
CDR3: CSVEVHTDTQYF
size: NA
V: TRBV29-1
J: TRBJ2-3
D: NA

DNA: TGTGCCACCAAACCGCCAGCTAACTATGGCTACACCTTC
CDR3: CATKPPANYGYTF
size: NA
V: TRBV6-5
J: TRBJ1-2
D: NA

DNA: TGTGCCAGCAGCTTAGGAGGGGAGGTCAATGAGCAGTTCTTC
CDR3: CASSLGGEVNEQFF
size: NA
V: TRBV11-1
J: TRBJ2-1
D: NA

DNA: TGTGCCAGCAGCTTAGGGCCTACAGGGGACGAGCAGTACTTC
CDR3: CASSLGPTGDEQYF
size: NA
V: TRBV7-2
J: TRBJ2-7
D: TRBD1

DNA: TGCGCCAGCAGCTTGGGGGGGACCTACACTGAAGCTTTCTTT
CDR3: CASSLGGTYTEAFF
size: NA
V: TRBV5-1
J: TRBJ1-1
D: NA

DNA: TGTGCCACCCGGACTGTCCAAGAGACCCAGTACTTC
CDR3: CATRTVQETQYF
size: NA
V: TRBV15
J: TRBJ2-5
D: NA

DNA: TGTGCCAGCAGTGATCTTGGACAGGGCAAAACCTACGAGCAGTACTTC
CDR3: CASSDLGQGKTYEQYF
size: many
V: TRBV25-1
J: TRBJ2-7
D: TRBD1

DNA: TGTGCCAGCACCCTGGGACTCGAGCAGTTCTTC
CDR3: CASTLGLEQFF
size: NA
V: TRBV28
J: TRBJ2-1
D: NA

DNA: TGTGCCAGCAGCCCCGAGTCGTTTCGAGGCTACACCTTC
CDR3: CASSPESFRGYTF
size: NA
V: TRBV6-2/TRBV6-3
J: TRBJ1-2
D: NA

DNA: TGTGCCAGCAGTCGGAGGAGTCAAGAGACCCAGTACTTC
CDR3: CASSRRSQETQYF
size: few
V: TRBV6-6
J: TRBJ2-5
D: NA

DNA: TGTGCCAGCAGCCCTCTTAGCGGGAGCACCTACAATGAGCAGTTCTTC
CDR3: CASSPLSGSTYNEQFF
size: NA
V: TRBV28
J: TRBJ2-1
D: TRBD2

DNA: TGTGCCAGCAAGGAGCAGGGCCCCGTTGCCTACAATGAGCAGTTCTTC
CDR3: CASKEQGPVAYNEQFF
size: NA
V: TRBV6-1
J: TRBJ2-1
D: NA

DNA: TGCGCCAGCAGCCAAGAAGGGACAGGGGATCCAGATACGCAGTATTTT
CDR3: CASSQEGTGDPDTQYF
size: NA
V: TRBV4-3
J: TRBJ2-3
D: TRBD1

DNA: TGTGCCAGCAGTTTCTTCAGGACTAGGATCGGGGAGCTGTTTTTT
CDR3: CASSFFRTRIGELFF
size: NA
V: TRBV7-2
J: TRBJ2-2
D: TRBD2

DNA: TGTGCCAGCAGCGTGGCGGCTAGCGGGACCAATGAGCAGTTCTTC
CDR3: CASSVAASGTNEQFF
size: once
V: TRBV9
J: TRBJ2-1
D: TRBD2

DNA: TGTGCCAGCAGCCGAGGCGGGGGAAGAGGCGTTAATGAGCAGTACTTC
CDR3: CASSRGGGRGVNEQYF
size: NA
V: TRBV7-9
J: TRBJ2-7
D: TRBD2

DNA: TGTGCCAGCAGCTTAGCCGGGGAGAACACTGAAGCTTTCTTT
CDR3: CASSLAGENTEAFF
size: many
V: TRBV5-1
J: TRBJ1-1
D: NA

DNA: TGTGCCAGCAGCGACGAGAGGGGTGTCGAAGAGACCCAGTACTTC
CDR3: CASSDERGVEETQYF
size: NA
V: TRBV9
J: TRBJ2-5
D: NA

DNA: TGTGCCAGCAGCTTAGGGATAGCGTCACATACAGATACGCAGTATTTT
CDR3: CASSLGIASHTDTQYF
size: few
V: TRBV7-3
J: TRBJ2-3
D: NA

DNA: TGTGCCAGCAGCTTAACAACCACTAGCGGGGGTTCAGATACGCAGTATTTT
CDR3: CASSLTTTSGGSDTQYF
size: few
V: TRBV7-2
J: TRBJ2-3
D: TRBD2

DNA: TGTGCCAGCAGCGCATACAGGGAACGCTATGGCTACACCTTC
CDR3: CASSAYRERYGYTF
size: NA
V: TRBV7-2
J: TRBJ1-2
D: NA

DNA: TGTGCCAGCAGACACAGGACGGCGGTAGAGATCCAGTACTTC
CDR3: CASRHRTAVEIQYF
size: NA
V: TRBV3-1
J: TRBJ2-5
D: NA

DNA: TGTGCCAGCAGCGTTTTCCCGGGGACCAAAAACATTCAGTACTTC
CDR3: CASSVFPGTKNIQYF
size: NA
V: TRBV2
J: TRBJ2-4
D: NA

DNA: TGTGCCAGCAGCCAAGTATCATTCCCAGTAGCGGGAAATAAGGAGGCCAACGTCCTGACTTTC
CDR3: CASSQVSFPVAGNKEANVLTF
size: few
V: TRBV4-2
J: TRBJ2-6
D: TRBD2

DNA: TGTGCCAGCATACGGACACTGAACACTGAAGCTTTCTTT
CDR3: CASIRTLNTEAFF
size: NA
V: TRBV12-3/TRBV12-4
J: TRBJ1-1
D: NA

DNA: TGCAGTGCTAGTGCCGGGACAGGCGTCTATGGCTACACCTTC
CDR3: CSASAGTGVYGYTF
size: NA
V: TRBV20-1
J: TRBJ1-2
D: TRBD1

DNA: TGCAGTGCTAGAGACTTGAAACAGGGGACCTACGAGCAGTACTTC
CDR3: CSARDLKQGTYEQYF
size: NA
V: TRBV20-1
J: TRBJ2-7
D: TRBD1

DNA: TGCGCCAGCAGCCAAGAGGAGGTATCCCTCTCCGGCCATCAGTACTTC
CDR3: CASSQEEVSLSGHQYF
size: few
V: TRBV4-1
J: TRBJ2-7
D: NA

DNA: TGTGCCAGCAGCTTAGAGGCAGGGAGGGGACCCAACACTGAAGCTTTCTTT
CDR3: CASSLEAGRGPNTEAFF
size: NA
V: TRBV7-3
J: TRBJ1-1
D: NA

DNA: TGCAGTGCTAGGGTCCCAGAGACCCAGTACTTC
CDR3: CSARVPETQYF
size: NA
V: TRBV20-1
J: TRBJ2-5
D: NA

DNA: TGTGCCACCAGCAGTGCACAGGGGATAGTGTTCTTC
CDR3: CATSSAQGIVFF
size: NA
V: TRBV15
J: TRBJ2-1
D: TRBD1

DNA: TGTGCCACGGCGACCGGGACAGGAAATGGCTACACCTTC
CDR3: CATATGTGNGYTF
size: once
V: TRBV28
J: TRBJ1-2
D: TRBD1

DNA: TGTGCCAGCAGTTGGACTAGCGGGGGCAACACAGATACGCAGTATTTT
CDR3: CASSWTSGGNTDTQYF
size: NA
V: TRBV6-2/TRBV6-3
J: TRBJ2-3
D: TRBD2

DNA: TGCGCCAGCAGCTTGGCTTCGTTAGCGGGCCTACAATGGTCCTACAATGAGCAGTTCTTC
CDR3: CASSLASLAGLQWSYNEQFF
size: NA
V: TRBV5-1
J: TRBJ2-1
D: TRBD2